This T cell receptor beta chain emerged from a study of T cell changes during pregnancy in multiple sclerosis. This clone appeared a single time. CDR1 and CDR2 (germline): KGHSH, LQKENI. V lost 5 bases to trimming and J lost 1 base, with 9 bases between them. The length of the CDR3 is 13 residues. Clones were read by immunoSEQ multiplex PCR, and TCRdb kept only the in-frame ones, dropping some. In the table there are 35,000 to 55,000 clones, almost 90% of which are singletons. The V and J genes are TRBV18 and TRBJ2-7, with D unresolved. The source was peripheral blood, collected in the second trimester of pregnancy. The TCR comes from a female donor in good health, enrolled as a control in a pregnancy study. CDR3 loop: CASSATDSYEQYF. Written as DNA, the CDR3 is TGTGCCAGCTCAGCCACAGATTCCTACGAGCAGTACTTC.